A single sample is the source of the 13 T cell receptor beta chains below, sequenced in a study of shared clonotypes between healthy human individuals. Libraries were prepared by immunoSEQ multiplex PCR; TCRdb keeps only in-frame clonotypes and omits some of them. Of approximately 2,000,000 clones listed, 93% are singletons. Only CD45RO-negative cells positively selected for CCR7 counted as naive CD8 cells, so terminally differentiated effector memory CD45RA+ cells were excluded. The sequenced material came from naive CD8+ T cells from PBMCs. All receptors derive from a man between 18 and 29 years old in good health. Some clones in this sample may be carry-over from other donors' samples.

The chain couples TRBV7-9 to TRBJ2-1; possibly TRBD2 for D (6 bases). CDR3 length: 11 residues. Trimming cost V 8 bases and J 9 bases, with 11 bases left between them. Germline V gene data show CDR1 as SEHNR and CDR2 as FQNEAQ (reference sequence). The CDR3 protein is CASHGGSEQFF. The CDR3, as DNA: TGTGCCAGCCATGGGGGGAGTGAGCAGTTCTTC.

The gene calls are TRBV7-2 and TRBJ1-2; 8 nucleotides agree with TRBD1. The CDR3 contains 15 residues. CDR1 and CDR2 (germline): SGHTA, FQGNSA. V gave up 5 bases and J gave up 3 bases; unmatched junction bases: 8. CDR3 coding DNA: TGTGCCAGCAGCACCCGGACAGGGTTTGACTATGGCTACACCTTC. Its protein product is CASSTRTGFDYGYTF.

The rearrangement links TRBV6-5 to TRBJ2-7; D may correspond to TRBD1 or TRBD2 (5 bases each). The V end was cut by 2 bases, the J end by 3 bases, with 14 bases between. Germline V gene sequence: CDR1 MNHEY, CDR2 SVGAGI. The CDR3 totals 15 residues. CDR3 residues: CASSYQAGTLYEQYF. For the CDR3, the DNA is TGTGCCAGCAGTTACCAGGCAGGGACCCTCTACGAGCAGTACTTC.

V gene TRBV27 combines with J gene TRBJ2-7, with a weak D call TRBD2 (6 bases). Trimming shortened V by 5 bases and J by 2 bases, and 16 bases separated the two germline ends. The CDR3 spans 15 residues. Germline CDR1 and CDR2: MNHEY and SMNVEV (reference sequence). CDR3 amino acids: CASSPSEGGPYEQYF. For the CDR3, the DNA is TGTGCCAGCAGTCCGTCCGAGGGAGGACCCTACGAGCAGTACTTC.

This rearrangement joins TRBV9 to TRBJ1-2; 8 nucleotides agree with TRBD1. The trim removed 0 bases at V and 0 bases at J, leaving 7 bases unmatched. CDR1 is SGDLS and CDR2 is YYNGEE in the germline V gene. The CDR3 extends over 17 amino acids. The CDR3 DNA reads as TGTGCCAGCAGCGTAGCTAACCCGACAGGGGCTAACTATGGCTACACCTTC. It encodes CASSVANPTGANYGYTF.

CDR3 nucleotides: TGTGCCAGCAGCGTCCAGGGGATGGCTGAAGCTTTCTTT. This encodes CASSVQGMAEAFF. The rearrangement joins TRBV5-6 to TRBJ1-1; a possible D gene is TRBD1 (6 bases). CDR1 is SGHDT, CDR2 YYEEEE, per germline. The V end was cut by 4 bases, the J end by 6 bases, with 13 bases between. The CDR3 totals 13 residues.

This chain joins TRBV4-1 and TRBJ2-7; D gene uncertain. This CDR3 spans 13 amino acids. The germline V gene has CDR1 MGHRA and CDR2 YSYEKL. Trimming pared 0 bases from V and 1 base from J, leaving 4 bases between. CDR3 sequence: CASSQDTSYEQYF. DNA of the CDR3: TGCGCCAGCAGCCAAGATACGTCCTACGAGCAGTACTTC.

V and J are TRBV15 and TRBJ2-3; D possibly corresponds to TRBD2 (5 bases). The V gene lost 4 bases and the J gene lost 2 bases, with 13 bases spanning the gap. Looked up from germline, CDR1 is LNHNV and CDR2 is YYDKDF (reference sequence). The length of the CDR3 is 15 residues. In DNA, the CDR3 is TGTGCCACCAGCATCGAAGAGGGATACACAGATACGCAGTATTTT. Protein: CATSIEEGYTDTQYF. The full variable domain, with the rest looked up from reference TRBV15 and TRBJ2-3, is DAMVIQNPRYQVTQFGKPVTLSCSQTLNHNVMYWYQQKSSQAPKLLFHYYDKDFNNEADTPDNFQSRRPNTSFCFLDIRSPGLGDTAMYLCATSIEEGYTDTQYFGPGTRLTVL.

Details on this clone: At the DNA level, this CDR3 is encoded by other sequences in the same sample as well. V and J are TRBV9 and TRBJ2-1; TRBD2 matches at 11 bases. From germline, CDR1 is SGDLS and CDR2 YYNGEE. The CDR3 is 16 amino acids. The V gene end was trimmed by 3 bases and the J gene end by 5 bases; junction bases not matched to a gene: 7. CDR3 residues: CASSDGRGLADNEQFF. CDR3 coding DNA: TGTGCCAGCAGCGACGGACGGGGACTAGCGGACAATGAGCAGTTCTTC.

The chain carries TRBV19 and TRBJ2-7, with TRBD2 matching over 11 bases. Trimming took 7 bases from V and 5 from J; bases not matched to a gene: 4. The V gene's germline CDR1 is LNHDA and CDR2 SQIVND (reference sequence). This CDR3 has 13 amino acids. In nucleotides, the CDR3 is TGTGCCAGTATAGCGGGAGGGACCAACGAGCAGTACTTC. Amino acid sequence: CASIAGGTNEQYF. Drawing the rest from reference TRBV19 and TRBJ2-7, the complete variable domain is DGGITQSPKYLFRKEGQNVTLSCEQNLNHDAMYWYRQDPGQGLRLIYYSQIVNDFQKGDIAEGYSVSREKKESFPLTVTSAQKNPTAFYLCASIAGGTNEQYFGPGTRLTVT.

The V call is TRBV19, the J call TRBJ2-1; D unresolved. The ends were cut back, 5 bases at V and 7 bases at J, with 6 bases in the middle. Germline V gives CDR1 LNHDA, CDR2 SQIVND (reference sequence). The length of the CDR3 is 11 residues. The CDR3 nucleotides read TGTGCCAGTAGTGAGAGGAATGAGCAGTTCTTC. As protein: CASSERNEQFF.

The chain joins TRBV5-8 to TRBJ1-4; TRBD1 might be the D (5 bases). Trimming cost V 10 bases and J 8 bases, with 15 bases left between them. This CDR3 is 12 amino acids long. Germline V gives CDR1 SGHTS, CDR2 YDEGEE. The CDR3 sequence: CADSGIQEKLFF. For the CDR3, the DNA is TGTGCCGACTCAGGGATTCAAGAAAAACTGTTTTTT.

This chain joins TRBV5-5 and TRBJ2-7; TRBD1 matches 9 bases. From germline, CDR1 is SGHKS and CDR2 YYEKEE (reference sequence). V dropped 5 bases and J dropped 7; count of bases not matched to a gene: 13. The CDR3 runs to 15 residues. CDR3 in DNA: TGTGCCAGCAGTCCGGGCGGGACAGGGTTCTATGAGCAGTACTTC. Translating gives CASSPGGTGFYEQYF.